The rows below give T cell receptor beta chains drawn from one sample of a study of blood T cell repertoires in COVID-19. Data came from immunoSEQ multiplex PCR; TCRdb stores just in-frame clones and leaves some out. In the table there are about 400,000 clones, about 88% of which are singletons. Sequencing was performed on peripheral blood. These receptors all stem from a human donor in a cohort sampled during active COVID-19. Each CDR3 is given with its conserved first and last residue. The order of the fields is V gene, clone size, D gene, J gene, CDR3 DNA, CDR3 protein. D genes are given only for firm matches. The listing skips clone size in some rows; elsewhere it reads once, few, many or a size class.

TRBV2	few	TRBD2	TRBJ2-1	TGTGCCAGCATGCGGGGAGGGCGGGCCGAGCAGTTCTTC	CASMRGGRAEQFF
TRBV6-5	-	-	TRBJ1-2	TGTGCCAGCAGGCGGAGCCCCCTCTATGGCTACACCTTC	CASRRSPLYGYTF
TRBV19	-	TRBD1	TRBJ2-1	TGTGCCAGTAGCACAGTAGAGGGGACAGGGAGCGGCAATGAGCAGTTCTTC	CASSTVEGTGSGNEQFF
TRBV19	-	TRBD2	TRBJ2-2	TGTGCCAGTAGTATAGAGGGACTAGCGGGAAGAACCGGGGAGCTGTTTTTT	CASSIEGLAGRTGELFF
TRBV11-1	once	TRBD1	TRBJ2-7	TGTGCCAGCAGCTTAGGATACAGGGGGACCATCCACGAGCAGTACTTC	CASSLGYRGTIHEQYF
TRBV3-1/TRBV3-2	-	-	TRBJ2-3	TGTGCCAGCAGCCAAAGAGGCACAGATACGCAGTATTTT	CASSQRGTDTQYF
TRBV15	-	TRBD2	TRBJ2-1	TGTGCCACCAGCAGACTAGCGGGGCCCTACAATGAGCAGTTCTTC	CATSRLAGPYNEQFF
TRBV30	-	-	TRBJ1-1	TGTGCCTGGAGTGTACCCCTGAGGGCTGAAGCTTTCTTT	CAWSVPLRAEAFF
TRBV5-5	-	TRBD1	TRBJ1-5	TGTGCCAGCAGTTTGACAGGGGGCTCGGGGCAGCCCCAGCATTTT	CASSLTGGSGQPQHF
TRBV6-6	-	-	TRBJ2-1	TGTGCCAGCCTCCGCGGAGGGGTTGGTGAGCAGTTCTTC	CASLRGGVGEQFF
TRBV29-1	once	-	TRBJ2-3	TGCAGCGTTGCGGCGACAAGGGGTATTTCAGATACGCAGTATTTT	CSVAATRGISDTQYF
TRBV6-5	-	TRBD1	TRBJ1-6	TGTGCCAGCAGTCCCAGGGGGGCGGATAATTCACCCCTCCACTTT	CASSPRGADNSPLHF
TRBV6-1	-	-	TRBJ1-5	TGTGCCAGCAGTGATGTACGGGGTAGCAATCAGCCCCAGCATTTT	CASSDVRGSNQPQHF
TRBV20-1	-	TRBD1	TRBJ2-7	TGCAGTGCTAGTCCCGGGACAGCTTCCTACGAGCAGTACTTC	CSASPGTASYEQYF
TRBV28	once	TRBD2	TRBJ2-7	TGTGCCAGCTGGGAGGGGAATTCCGTCTACGAGCAGTACTTC	CASWEGNSVYEQYF
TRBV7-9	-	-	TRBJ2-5	TGTGCCAGCAGCTTAGTCCTGGGGGCGAGGGAGACCCAGTACTTC	CASSLVLGARETQYF
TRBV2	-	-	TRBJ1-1	TGTGCCAGCAGCCCAACTAGAGGCCCTGAAGCTTTCTTT	CASSPTRGPEAFF
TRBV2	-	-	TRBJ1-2	TGTGCCAGCAGTGATTCCTGGCGGGCCTATGGCTACACCTTC	CASSDSWRAYGYTF
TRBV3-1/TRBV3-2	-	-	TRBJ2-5	TGTGCCAGCAGCCGGAACAGGGAGACCCAGTACTTC	CASSRNRETQYF
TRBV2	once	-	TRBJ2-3	TGTGCCACCGCGCCGCTTAGCCGCACAGATACGCAGTATTTT	CATAPLSRTDTQYF
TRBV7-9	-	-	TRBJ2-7	TGTGCCAGCAGCTTAGGGGGTGGGACAATCTACGAGCAGTACTTC	CASSLGGGTIYEQYF
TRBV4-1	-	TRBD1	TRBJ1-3	TGCGCCAGCAGCCGACAGGGGCAGGGAGGAAACACCATATATTTT	CASSRQGQGGNTIYF
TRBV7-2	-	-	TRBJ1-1	TGTGCCAGCAATCTTCGGGTAGTGAACACTGAAGCTTTCTTT	CASNLRVVNTEAFF
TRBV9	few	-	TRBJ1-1	TGTGCCAGCAGCCCTCGTCCCACATCGGAAGCTTTCTTT	CASSPRPTSEAFF
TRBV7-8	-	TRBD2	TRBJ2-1	TGTGCCAGCAGTTATTGGACTAGCGGGGCCTACAATGAGCAGTTCTTC	CASSYWTSGAYNEQFF
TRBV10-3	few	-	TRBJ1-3	TGTGCCATCTCAGCTCTCCAGGGGCGATCCCCCTCTGGAAACACCATATATTTT	CAISALQGRSPSGNTIYF